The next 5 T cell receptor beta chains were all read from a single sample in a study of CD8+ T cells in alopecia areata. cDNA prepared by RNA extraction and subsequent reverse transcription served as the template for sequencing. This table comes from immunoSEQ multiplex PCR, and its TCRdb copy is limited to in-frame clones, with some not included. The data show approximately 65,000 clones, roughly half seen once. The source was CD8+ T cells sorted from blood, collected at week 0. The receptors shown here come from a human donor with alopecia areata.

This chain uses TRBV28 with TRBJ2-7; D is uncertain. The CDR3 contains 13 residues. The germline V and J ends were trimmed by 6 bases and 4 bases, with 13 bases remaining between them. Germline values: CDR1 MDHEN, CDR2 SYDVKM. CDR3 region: CASSSPRLYEQYF. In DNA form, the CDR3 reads TGTGCCAGCAGCTCCCCCCGACTGTACGAGCAGTACTTC.

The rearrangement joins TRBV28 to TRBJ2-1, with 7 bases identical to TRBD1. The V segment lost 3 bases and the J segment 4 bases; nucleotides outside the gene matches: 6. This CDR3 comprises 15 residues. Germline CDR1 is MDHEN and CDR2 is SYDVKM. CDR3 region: CASSFLGQSYNEQFF. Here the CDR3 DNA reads TGTGCCAGCAGTTTTTTGGGACAGAGTTACAATGAGCAGTTCTTC.

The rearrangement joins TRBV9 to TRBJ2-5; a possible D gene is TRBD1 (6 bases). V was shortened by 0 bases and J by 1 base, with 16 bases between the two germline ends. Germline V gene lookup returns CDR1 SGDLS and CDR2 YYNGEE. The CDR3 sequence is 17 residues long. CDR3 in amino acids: CASSVGFRTATQETQYF. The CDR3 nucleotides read TGTGCCAGCAGCGTAGGCTTCAGGACAGCCACCCAAGAGACCCAGTACTTC.

This CDR3 is CSVVGTPPNYGYTF. As DNA, the CDR3 is TGCAGCGTTGTTGGGACACCTCCTAACTATGGCTACACCTTC. V and J are TRBV29-1 and TRBJ1-2, with D maybe TRBD1 (6 bases). Germline V gene data show CDR1 as SQVTM and CDR2 as ANQGSEA. The CDR3 runs to 14 residues. V lost 4 bases, J lost 0 bases, and 12 bases lay in between.

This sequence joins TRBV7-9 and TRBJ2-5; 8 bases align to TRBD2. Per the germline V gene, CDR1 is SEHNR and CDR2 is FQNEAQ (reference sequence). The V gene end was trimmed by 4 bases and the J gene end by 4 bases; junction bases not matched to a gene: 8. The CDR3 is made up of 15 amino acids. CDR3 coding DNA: TGTGCCAGCAGCTCCCGGGATAGCGGGATAGAGACCCAGTACTTC. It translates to CASSSRDSGIETQYF. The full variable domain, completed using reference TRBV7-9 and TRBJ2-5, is DTGVSQNPRHKITKRGQNVTFRCDPISEHNRLYWYRQTLGQGPEFLTYFQNEAQLEKSRLLSDRFSAERPKGSFSTLEIQRTEQGDSAMYLCASSSRDSGIETQYFGPGTRLLVL.